Below, 30 T cell receptor beta chains from the same sample are listed, as sequenced in a study of blood T cell repertoires in COVID-19. TCRdb keeps only in-frame clones here, not all; method: immunoSEQ multiplex PCR. The sample includes around 93,000 clones, less than 95% of them seen just once. Sequenced sample: peripheral blood. These receptors all stem from a man younger than 30 with COVID-19, enrolled during active disease.

The chain links TRBV2 to TRBJ1-5, with a possible D match to TRBD1 (6 bases). The V gene lost 8 bases and the J gene lost 3 bases, with 11 bases spanning the gap. CDR1 SNHLY and CDR2 FYNNEI come from the germline V gene. The CDR3 has 13 amino acids. DNA for the CDR3: TGTGCCAGCGTCCGGGACAACAATCAGCCCCAGCATTTT. Residues: CASVRDNNQPQHF.

CDR3 region: CASSLSAGMNTEAFF. For the CDR3, the DNA is TGTGCCAGCAGTTTATCGGCAGGGATGAACACTGAAGCTTTCTTT. This chain connects TRBV27 to TRBJ1-1; D is possibly TRBD1 (5 bases). The CDR3 sequence is 15 residues long. V lost 0 bases and J lost 0, with 8 bases in between. Germline lookup yields CDR1 MNHEY and CDR2 SMNVEV (reference sequence).

V usage is TRBV7-2 and J usage is TRBJ2-7; tentative D call: TRBD1 (5 bases). The V end lost 7 bases, the J end lost 4 bases, and 17 bases lay between the germline ends. Germline CDR1 SGHTA, CDR2 FQGNSA. This CDR3 region has 14 residues. The CDR3 loop is CASTLSFDRYEQYF. The CDR3 coding sequence is TGTGCCAGCACTCTTAGCTTCGACAGATACGAGCAGTACTTC.

This chain links TRBV2 with TRBJ2-1; maybe TRBD2 (6 bases). The V gene lost 6 bases and the J gene lost 0 bases, with 15 bases spanning the gap. From germline, CDR1 is SNHLY and CDR2 FYNNEI. The CDR3 runs to 16 residues. CDR3 amino acids: CASSPWRVGSYNEQFF. In DNA form, the CDR3 reads TGTGCCAGCAGCCCATGGAGGGTAGGCTCCTACAATGAGCAGTTCTTC.

The chain has TRBV7-6 and TRBJ2-7; possible D gene TRBD2, 5 bases. Per germline, CDR1 SGHVS and CDR2 FNYEAQ. The CDR3 contains 14 residues. V was clipped by 5 bases and J by 3 bases, with 14 bases between them. CDR3 amino acids: CASSPRTSLYEQYF. CDR3 bases: TGTGCCAGCAGCCCCCGGACTTCTCTCTACGAGCAGTACTTC. The full variable domain, completed using reference TRBV7-6 and TRBJ2-7, is GAGVSQSPRYKVTKRGQDVALRCDPISGHVSLYWYRQALGQGPEFLTYFNYEAQQDKSGLPNDRFSAERPEGSISTLTIQRTEQRDSAMYRCASSPRTSLYEQYFGPGTRLTVT.

The chain employs TRBV25-1 and TRBJ2-2; TRBD2 is a possible D gene (6 bases). The V gene lost 7 bases and the J gene lost 3 bases, with 9 bases spanning the gap. The CDR3 runs to 13 residues. The germline V gene has CDR1 MGHDK and CDR2 SYGVNS. The DNA of the CDR3 is TGTGCCAGCAATTGGGGGGACACCGGGGAGCTGTTTTTT. This codes for CASNWGDTGELFF.

The genes are TRBV27 and TRBJ2-7; 8 bases agree with TRBD2. Trimming cost V 9 bases and J 5 bases; bases outside gene matches: 6. The CDR3 has 12 amino acids. Per the germline V gene, CDR1 is MNHEY and CDR2 is SMNVEV (reference sequence). As DNA, the CDR3 is TGTGCCAGTCATAGCGGGACCCACGAGCAGTACTTC. This codes for CASHSGTHEQYF.

This clone has a handful of counts. The chain carries TRBV7-8 and TRBJ1-6, with D possibly TRBD1 on 5 matching bases. Germline V lookup: CDR1 SGHVS, CDR2 FQNEAQ. The CDR3 is 16 residues long. The V end lost 1 base, the J end lost 9 bases, and 16 bases lay between the germline ends. CDR3 bases: TGTGCCAGCAGCTTAGGGGGCCCCAGTTGGGGTTCACCCCTCCACTTT. Translating it yields CASSLGGPSWGSPLHF.

V is TRBV9 and J is TRBJ1-5, with D perhaps TRBD1 (5 bases). Looked up from germline, CDR1 is SGDLS and CDR2 is YYNGEE. Between the trimmed V and J ends, which lost 4 bases and 1 base, there was a span of 9 bases. The CDR3 covers 14 residues. In nucleotides, the CDR3 is TGTGCCAGCAGCTCTGGGGGGAGCAATCAGCCCCAGCATTTT. Encoded protein: CASSSGGSNQPQHF.

This clone was seen once. The chain has TRBV7-2 and TRBJ1-1; TRBD1 aligns across 8 bases. The germline CDR1 and CDR2 sequences are SGHTA and FQGNSA. V shed 0 bases, J shed 1 base, and the junction held 4 bases outside the gene matches. The CDR3 is made up of 16 amino acids. The CDR3 sequence is CASSLARGTGNTEAFF. The CDR3 DNA is TGTGCCAGCAGCTTAGCGCGGGGGACAGGGAACACTGAAGCTTTCTTT.

V gene TRBV3-1 (or the pseudogene TRBV3-2) combines with J gene TRBJ1-2; TRBD1 aligns across 9 bases. Germline V gene lookup returns CDR1 LGHDT and CDR2 YNNKEL (reference sequence). The CDR3 is made up of 17 amino acids. Trimming removed 4 bases from V and 2 bases from J; junction bases left unmatched: 11. The CDR3 sequence is CASSRTSSTGGNYGYTF. In DNA, the CDR3 is TGTGCCAGCAGCCGCACGAGTTCCACAGGGGGCAACTATGGCTACACCTTC.

The rearrangement uses TRBV5-1 and TRBJ2-5; D is undetermined. In germline, CDR1 is SGHRS, CDR2 YFSETQ. CDR3 length equals 14 residues. Trimming stripped 3 bases from V and 4 bases from J, with 13 bases between. DNA of the CDR3: TGCGCCAGCAGCTACTATTCGAGAGGAGAGACCCAGTACTTC. Amino acids: CASSYYSRGETQYF. The whole variable domain, remainder taken from reference TRBV5-1 and TRBJ2-5, is KAGVTQTPRYLIKTRGQQVTLSCSPISGHRSVSWYQQTPGQGLQFLFEYFSETQRNKGNFPGRFSGRQFSNSRSEMNVSTLELGDSALYLCASSYYSRGETQYFGPGTRLLVL.

The chain uses TRBV7-9 and TRBJ2-1; tentatively, D is TRBD1 (5 bases). V lost 5 bases, J lost 4 bases, and 9 bases lay in between. This CDR3 region has 13 residues. CDR1 is SEHNR and CDR2 is FQNEAQ in the germline V gene (reference sequence). DNA of the CDR3: TGTGCCAGCAGCCGGACATCTTACAATGAGCAGTTCTTC. This gives the protein CASSRTSYNEQFF.

This chain connects TRBV5-6 to TRBJ2-3; D is uncertain. Per the germline V gene, CDR1 is SGHDT and CDR2 is YYEEEE. CDR3 length: 11 residues. V was cut by 3 bases and J by 4 bases, with 3 bases left in between. The CDR3 sequence is CASSYSDTQYF. CDR3 DNA sequence: TGTGCCAGCAGCTACTCAGATACGCAGTATTTT. The full variable domain, with the rest looked up from reference TRBV5-6 and TRBJ2-3, is DAGVTQSPTHLIKTRGQQVTLRCSPKSGHDTVSWYQQALGQGPQFIFQYYEEEERQRGNFPDRFSGHQFPNYSSELNVNALLLGDSALYLCASSYSDTQYFGPGTRLTVL.

The chain employs TRBV27 and TRBJ2-1; 14 positions agree with TRBD2. The V and J ends lost 5 bases and 6 bases, in that order; junction bases with no gene match: 3. Germline V gene lookup returns CDR1 MNHEY and CDR2 SMNVEV (reference sequence). The CDR3 runs to 15 residues. The CDR3 sequence: CASSDGTSGSNEQFF. The CDR3 DNA sequence: TGTGCCAGCAGTGACGGGACTAGCGGGAGCAATGAGCAGTTCTTC.

This clone was counted once. This rearrangement joins TRBV10-3 to TRBJ2-1; 7 positions agree with TRBD2. The germline V gene encodes CDR1 ENHRY and CDR2 SYGVKD. The V and J ends lost 3 bases and 0 bases, in that order; junction bases with no gene match: 2. The CDR3 consists of 15 residues. DNA for the CDR3: TGTGCCATCAGTGATGCGGGAGCCTCCTACAATGAGCAGTTCTTC. It codes for CAISDAGASYNEQFF.

The rearrangement joins TRBV19 to TRBJ2-1; D is uncertain. Germline V CDR1 and CDR2: LNHDA, SQIVND (reference sequence). CDR3 size: 12 residues. The V end lost 5 bases, the J end lost 9 bases, and 11 bases lay between the germline ends. The CDR3 sequence: CASSATSSEQFF. CDR3 nucleotides: TGTGCCAGTAGTGCGACATCGAGTGAGCAGTTCTTC. Using reference TRBV19 and TRBJ2-1 for the parts outside the CDR3, the full variable domain is DGGITQSPKYLFRKEGQNVTLSCEQNLNHDAMYWYRQDPGQGLRLIYYSQIVNDFQKGDIAEGYSVSREKKESFPLTVTSAQKNPTAFYLCASSATSSEQFFGPGTRLTVL.

The chain carries TRBV6-2 or TRBV6-3 and TRBJ1-5, with 7 bases lining up with TRBD1. This CDR3 region has 14 residues. Germline CDR1 MNHEY, CDR2 SVGEGT. The V segment lost 6 bases and the J segment 3 bases; nucleotides outside the gene matches: 5. The CDR3 spells CASSLGQFNQPQHF. The CDR3, as DNA: TGTGCCAGCAGCCTGGGACAGTTCAATCAGCCCCAGCATTTT.

This chain connects TRBV4-1 to TRBJ1-6, with a possible D match to TRBD1 (6 bases). Trimming left V 4 bases short and J 6 bases short, with 10 bases between. The CDR3 is 14 residues long. Germline lookup yields CDR1 MGHRA and CDR2 YSYEKL. CDR3 sequence reads: CASSRAGANSPLHF. DNA of the CDR3: TGCGCCAGCAGCCGGGCAGGGGCTAATTCACCCCTCCACTTT.

The chain couples TRBV5-4 to TRBJ1-2; D ambiguous. V was pared by 4 bases and J by 0 bases, with 13 bases between. Germline-derived CDR1 and CDR2 are SGHNT and YYREEE (reference sequence). The CDR3 contains 15 residues. The CDR3 loop reads CASSLERNSNYGYTF. The CDR3 DNA is TGTGCCAGCAGCCTGGAGCGAAACTCTAACTATGGCTACACCTTC.

The rearrangement links TRBV4-1 to TRBJ1-5; 11 bases match TRBD1. Germline V lookup: CDR1 MGHRA, CDR2 YSYEKL. The CDR3 has 14 residues. The junction had 1 base not matched to a gene; V was cut back by 3 bases and J by 6 bases. The CDR3: CASSQGQGGQPQHF. As DNA, the CDR3 is TGCGCCAGCAGCCAGGGACAGGGGGGTCAGCCCCAGCATTTT.

The J gene is TRBJ2-1, the V gene TRBV6-2 or TRBV6-3; 13 nucleotides match TRBD2. This CDR3 is 17 amino acids long. Losses at the gene ends were 6 bases for V and 9 bases for J; bases not matched to a gene: 14. The germline gives CDR1 MNHEY, CDR2 SVGEGT. The DNA for the CDR3 is TGTGCCAGCAGCCTACTTTGGACTAGCGGGAGAGGAAGTGAGCAGTTCTTC. Amino acids: CASSLLWTSGRGSEQFF.

The V gene is TRBV6-5, the J gene TRBJ2-7; 7 bases are a match to TRBD2. Germline values: CDR1 MNHEY, CDR2 SVGAGI. The trim removed 7 bases at V and 0 bases at J, leaving 6 bases unmatched. There are 14 residues in the CDR3. The CDR3 sequence is CASTPGGGSYEQYF. The CDR3 DNA is TGTGCCAGCACCCCGGGCGGGGGCTCCTACGAGCAGTACTTC.

This clone appeared a single time. V and J are TRBV15 and TRBJ2-1; tentatively, D is TRBD2 (5 bases). Germline assignment: CDR1 LNHNV and CDR2 YYDKDF (reference sequence). The CDR3 runs to 12 residues. Trimming left V 7 bases short and J 9 bases short, with 13 bases between. CDR3 region: CATKSGVGEQFF. CDR3 nucleotides: TGTGCCACCAAGTCCGGGGTAGGTGAGCAGTTCTTC.

The chain links TRBV11-2 to TRBJ2-2; D may be TRBD1 (6 bases). Trimming took 6 bases from V and 6 from J, leaving 29 bases between them. In germline, CDR1 is SGHAT, CDR2 FQNNGV. The CDR3 extends over 19 amino acids. CDR3 coding DNA: TGTGCCAGCAGTCATATTAGATCGACGGCAGGGGTTTTCGCCGGGGAGCTGTTTTTT. Translation gives CASSHIRSTAGVFAGELFF.

This sequence joins TRBV18 and TRBJ1-2, with 7 positions matching TRBD1. After removal of 8 bases from V and 1 base from J, the junction contained 4 bases not matched to a gene. This CDR3 has 13 amino acids. CDR1 is KGHSH and CDR2 is LQKENI in the germline V gene. The CDR3 DNA follows: TGTGCCAGCACCCGGGACAGTAACTATGGCTACACCTTC. Its translation is CASTRDSNYGYTF.

The V gene is TRBV9, the J gene TRBJ2-1, with a weak D call TRBD2 (5 bases). The V gene lost 2 bases and the J gene lost 2 bases, with 11 bases spanning the gap. The CDR3 extends over 15 amino acids. Germline loops: CDR1 SGDLS, CDR2 YYNGEE. CDR3 residues: CASSVWQTTYNEQFF. CDR3 in DNA: TGTGCCAGCAGCGTTTGGCAGACTACCTACAATGAGCAGTTCTTC.

The chain combines TRBV29-1 with TRBJ2-1; 7 bases fit TRBD2. V lost 7 bases to trimming and J lost 5 bases; unmatched junction nucleotides: 5. The length of the CDR3 is 12 residues. Germline CDR1 SQVTM, CDR2 ANQGSEA. The CDR3 here is CSEAGVHNEQFF. The CDR3 DNA sequence: TGCAGCGAGGCGGGAGTCCACAATGAGCAGTTCTTC.

The chain has TRBV6-5 and TRBJ1-3; 8 bases match TRBD1. J was trimmed by 4 bases and V by 0 bases; bases with no gene match: 5. Germline assignment: CDR1 MNHEY and CDR2 SVGAGI. The CDR3 covers 16 residues. The CDR3 is CASSYSSTGAGNTIYF. CDR3 sequence (DNA): TGTGCCAGCAGTTACTCGTCGACAGGGGCGGGAAACACCATATATTTT.

The rearrangement joins TRBV11-2 to TRBJ2-5; 12 bases match TRBD2. V lost 6 bases to trimming and J lost 5 bases; unmatched junction nucleotides: 10. Germline loops: CDR1 SGHAT, CDR2 FQNNGV. This CDR3 region has 16 residues. The CDR3 reads CASSPPGLAGGETQYF. CDR3 sequence (DNA): TGTGCCAGCAGTCCTCCGGGACTAGCGGGCGGGGAGACCCAGTACTTC.